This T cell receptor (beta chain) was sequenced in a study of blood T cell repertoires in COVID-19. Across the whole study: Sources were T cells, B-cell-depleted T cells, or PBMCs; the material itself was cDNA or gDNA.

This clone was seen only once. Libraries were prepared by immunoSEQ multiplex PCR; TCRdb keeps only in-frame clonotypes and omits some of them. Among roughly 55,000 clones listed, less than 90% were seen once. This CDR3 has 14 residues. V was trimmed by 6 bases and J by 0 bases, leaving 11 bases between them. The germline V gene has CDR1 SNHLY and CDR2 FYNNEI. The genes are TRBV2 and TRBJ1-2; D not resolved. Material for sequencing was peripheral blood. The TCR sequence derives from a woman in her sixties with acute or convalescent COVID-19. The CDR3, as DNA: TGTGCCAGCAGCGCCGCGGCAGCTAACTATGGCTACACCTTC. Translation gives CASSAAAANYGYTF. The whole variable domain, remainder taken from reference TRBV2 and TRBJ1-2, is EPEVTQTPSHQVTQMGQEVILRCVPISNHLYFYWYRQILGQKVEFLVSFYNNEISEKSEIFDDQFSVERPDGSNFTLKIRSTKLEDSAMYFCASSAAAANYGYTFGSGTRLTVV.